A single sample is the source of the 4 T cell receptor beta chains below, sequenced in a study of human T cells and chemical hapten exposure (dated by TCRdb to the early 2020s). The sample's time point label, decoded: patch test 2, 6 weeks after DPC sensitization. Sample treatment or condition, as interpreted from the label and publication: therapeutic diphenylcyclopropenone sensitization with weekly scalp DPC. Libraries were constructed by RACE. Sequencing relied on a NextSeq 500. TCRdb reprocessed the public reads (quality trimming at Q25 with fastp, clone calling with MiXCR) and kept in-frame beta chains. Each CDR3 protein gets just one entry, which takes the most common genes and DNA from the rows behind it. This sample holds around 69,000 distinct CDR3 sequences; roughly 8.5% were observed only once. The ten most abundant clones make up around 3.6% of the sample. The sample consisted of whole blood, taken in connection with sensitization to the hapten diphenylcyclopropenone (DPC). The source is a woman between 50 and 59 years old with alopecia areata. Some clones in this sample may be carry-over from other donors' samples.

In this sample, this clonotype turned up a few times. This rearrangement joins TRBV5-1 to TRBJ2-3; D possibly uses TRBD1 or TRBD2 (5 bases each). The CDR3 length is 15 residues. V lost 0 bases to trimming and J lost 4 bases, with 12 bases between them. CDR1 and CDR2 from the germline V gene are SGHRS and YFSETQ. The CDR3 here is CASSLAGASADTQYF. The CDR3 nucleotides read TGCGCCAGCAGCTTGGCCGGGGCGAGCGCAGATACGCAGTATTTT.

The chain is built from TRBV11-2 and TRBJ1-1, with D maybe TRBD1 (6 bases). CDR3 length: 16 residues. Germline-derived CDR1 and CDR2 are SGHAT and FQNNGV. Trimming removed 0 bases from V and 3 bases from J, with 14 bases in between. The CDR3 is CASSLDLSGVDTEAFF. The CDR3, as DNA: TGTGCCAGCAGCTTAGACCTTTCAGGGGTCGACACTGAAGCTTTCTTT.

This clonotype has at least ten counts. The chain is built from TRBV3-1 and TRBJ1-1, with 8 bases matching TRBD1. J was trimmed by 1 base and V by 3 bases; bases with no gene match: 13. Germline lookup yields CDR1 LGHDT and CDR2 YNNKEL (reference sequence). This CDR3 has 18 residues. In DNA, the CDR3 is TGTGCCAGCAGCCACTCCTTTGGGGACAGGCGGGGGAACACTGAAGCTTTCTTT. It encodes CASSHSFGDRRGNTEAFF.

V and J are TRBV2 and TRBJ2-7; 7 bases agree with TRBD1. The CDR3 is 12 amino acids. Per germline, CDR1 SNHLY and CDR2 FYNNEI. Trimming cost V 6 bases and J 3 bases; bases outside gene matches: 2. The CDR3 is CASRGTVYEQYF. The CDR3 DNA is TGTGCCAGCAGGGGGACAGTCTACGAGCAGTACTTC.